Sequencing of this T cell receptor beta chain was carried out in a study of cytomegalovirus exposure and HLA in healthy donors. Whole-study findings and limits: Sequencing probably produced one cluster of sequence variants that were highly shared. For presence/absence analyses, sequencing depth was assumed to be roughly uniform across donors.

Use of 60 Vbeta and 13 Jbeta primers characterized the PCR. Sequencing used immunoSEQ multiplex PCR; TCRdb keeps in-frame clones, though not all of them. Its table records roughly 46,000 clones. A remark on this clone: Its antigen remains unknown.

Sequencing was carried out using PBMCs. This TCR was recovered from a woman between 40 and 50 years old in good health and CMV-seronegative.

CDR3 loop: CASRYRGNEQFF. Here the CDR3 DNA reads TGTGCCAGCAGATACAGGGGTAATGAGCAGTTCTTC. The V and J genes are TRBV5-8 and TRBJ2-1, with 7 bases lining up with TRBD1. V lost 5 bases and J lost 7; bases outside the gene matches: 3. This CDR3 comprises 12 residues. CDR1 and CDR2 from the germline V gene are SGHTS and YDEGEE.